This T cell receptor (beta chain) derives from a study of blood T cell repertoires in COVID-19. Generated by immunoSEQ multiplex PCR, the TCRdb table keeps only in-frame clones and is missing some. This sample has about 300,000 clones; about 87% occur once, and the top ten carry 1% to 1.5%. Germline-derived CDR1 and CDR2 are SGHRS and YFSETQ. With 4 bases clipped from V and 3 bases from J, the junction kept 6 bases outside the gene matches. The CDR3 is 16 amino acids. This TCR came from a man aged 70 or older with acute or convalescent COVID-19. The chain links TRBV5-1 to TRBJ1-4; 10 bases agree with TRBD1. What was sequenced was peripheral blood. The CDR3 DNA reads TGCGCCAGCAGCAGGGACAGGGGCGCAGCTAATGAAAAACTGTTTTTT. This encodes CASSRDRGAANEKLFF.